This TCR beta chain was documented in a study of Graves' ophthalmopathy and Graves' hyperthyroidism. General study results and limits: The majority of expanded thyroid clonotypes above 0.001 frequency also occurred in blood.

Ten or more counts support this clonotype. The antigen remains undetermined. The authors amplified TCR beta CDR3 regions, and they did so from RNA transcripts for repertoire sequencing. RT-PCR was first run with HTBI primers, then multiplex PCR in a second round. TCRdb processed the multiplex PCR reads anew with MiXCR; each CDR3 protein has one entry. The sample carries hundreds of thousands of distinct CDR3 sequences, about 38% recorded once. Trimming left V 3 bases short and J 8 bases short, with 8 bases between. Germline V CDR1 and CDR2: SGDLS, YYNGEE. The CDR3 has 11 residues. The TCR sequence derives from an adult man with Graves' ophthalmopathy. Specimen: peripheral blood. This chain uses TRBV9 with TRBJ1-2, with unresolved D. The CDR3 protein is CASSGSWGYTF. The CDR3 DNA reads as TGTGCCAGCAGCGGATCGTGGGGCTACACCTTC. The full variable domain, with the rest looked up from reference TRBV9 and TRBJ1-2, is DSGVTQTPKHLITATGQRVTLRCSPRSGDLSVYWYQQSLDQGLQFLIQYYNGEERAKGNILERFSAQQFPDLHSELNLSSLELGDSALYFCASSGSWGYTFGSGTRLTVV.